This T cell receptor (beta chain) was sequenced for a study of blood T cell repertoires in COVID-19. Study-level background: Sample material is recorded as cDNA or gDNA derived from T cells, B-cell-depleted T cells, or PBMCs.

In the original analysis: Estimates of nucleated cell counts were drawn from the amplification of reference gene primers. Clones were sequenced by immunoSEQ multiplex PCR, and TCRdb holds only the in-frame ones, with some missing. V, J and clone size reflect that table, while D and trimming were determined from the DNA. The table shows a few hundred thousand clones, with nearly 90% occurring only once. Per the germline V gene, CDR1 is MDHEN and CDR2 is SYDVKM. Deletions cut 2 bases from V and 9 bases from J, with 8 bases between. The CDR3 is made up of 12 amino acids. Sequenced input: PBMCs or T cells enriched from blood (not recorded which). This clonotype originated in a woman aged 18-35 years with acute COVID-19. The V gene is TRBV28, the J gene TRBJ2-1; D may be TRBD2 (5 bases). The CDR3 is CASSLSGPEQFF. The CDR3 DNA reads TGTGCCAGCAGTTTAAGCGGCCCTGAGCAGTTCTTC.